These 19 T cell receptor beta chains were all obtained from the same sample, sequenced in a study of PD-1 blockade in classical Hodgkin lymphoma. Here immunoSEQ multiplex PCR was the method, and the copy in TCRdb shows in-frame clones only, minus some. The data show more than 60,000 clones, 90% seen once. Following autologous stem cell transplantation, relapse occurred in every patient, and exposure to brentuximab vedotin varied. The specimen was peripheral blood mononuclear cells (PBMCs), collected at baseline. The source is a human donor with classical Hodgkin lymphoma.

This clone was found once. This sequence joins TRBV10-3 and TRBJ1-4; D uncertain. CDR3 size: 14 residues. The V and J ends lost 6 bases and 1 base respectively, with 9 bases between them. Germline V gives CDR1 ENHRY, CDR2 SYGVKD. This chain's CDR3 is CAIREEGTNEKLFF. The CDR3 region has the DNA TGTGCCATCAGGGAGGAGGGAACTAATGAAAAACTGTTTTTT.

As to this clone: An end of the junction differs from the germline gene, which may be a read error. This chain joins TRBV9 and TRBJ2-1; 7 nucleotides match TRBD2. CDR1 is SGDLS and CDR2 is YYNGEE in the germline V gene. This CDR3 region has 16 residues. The DNA for the CDR3 is TGTGTCAGCAGCGAGGGGAGGGGACTGCGACACAATGAGCAGTTCTTC. It translates to CVSSEGRGLRHNEQFF.

This sequence joins TRBV4-2 and TRBJ2-5; 10 nucleotides match TRBD2. Per the germline V gene, CDR1 is LGHNA and CDR2 is YNFKEQ. The V gene end was trimmed by 1 base and the J gene end by 2 bases; junction bases not matched to a gene: 1. The CDR3 runs 15 residues. CDR3 sequence reads: CASSQGLAGQETQYF. The CDR3 nucleotides are TGTGCCAGCAGCCAAGGACTAGCGGGTCAAGAGACCCAGTACTTC.

For the CDR3, the DNA is TGTGCCAGCAGCGCACTAGCGGGATGGAATACAGATACGCAGTATTTT. Protein: CASSALAGWNTDTQYF. This chain connects TRBV7-3 to TRBJ2-3; 10 bases match TRBD2. After removal of 5 bases from V and 3 bases from J, the junction contained 8 bases not matched to a gene. Germline V CDR1 and CDR2: SGHTA, FQGTGA. This CDR3 contains 16 residues. Together with reference TRBV7-3 and TRBJ2-3, the CDR3 gives the full variable domain: GAGVSQTPSNKVTEKGKYVELRCDPISGHTALYWYRQSLGQGPEFLIYFQGTGAADDSGLPNDRFFAVRPEGSVSTLKIQRTERGDSAVYLCASSALAGWNTDTQYFGPGTRLTVL.

In DNA form, the CDR3 reads TGTGCCAGCAGGGACAGACAACGGCCCCAGCATTTT. Translation: CASRDRQRPQHF. V and J are TRBV6-1 and TRBJ1-5; D is possibly TRBD1 (6 bases). V was clipped by 6 bases and J by 9 bases, with 12 bases between them. CDR1 is MNHNS, CDR2 SASEGT, per germline. There are 12 residues in the CDR3.

The J gene is TRBJ2-7, the V gene TRBV11-1; perhaps TRBD1 as D (6 bases). Trimming removed 5 bases at V and 3 bases at J, with 20 bases between. This CDR3 comprises 16 residues. Per germline, CDR1 SGHAT and CDR2 FQDESV (reference sequence). CDR3 region: CASSINQGPIFYEQYF. Here the CDR3 DNA reads TGTGCCAGCAGCATTAATCAGGGGCCGATCTTCTACGAGCAGTACTTC.

The genes are TRBV7-2 and TRBJ2-7; D is unresolved. The CDR3 loop spans 13 amino acids. V lost 1 base to trimming and J lost 4 bases, with 8 bases between them. Germline V CDR1 and CDR2: SGHTA, FQGNSA. Written as DNA, the CDR3 is TGTGCCAGCAGCTTAGGGTTGAAATACGAGCAGTACTTC. This encodes CASSLGLKYEQYF.

The chain combines TRBV7-9 with TRBJ2-5; D gene ambiguous. V was shortened by 5 bases and J by 1 base, with 11 bases between the two germline ends. This CDR3 spans 14 amino acids. CDR1 is SEHNR and CDR2 is FQNEAQ in the germline V gene (reference sequence). The CDR3 DNA reads as TGTGCCAGCAGCCATCAGGCCTTCCAAGAGACCCAGTACTTC. Amino acids: CASSHQAFQETQYF. Filled out from reference TRBV7-9 and TRBJ2-5, the complete variable domain reads DTGVSQNPRHKITKRGQNVTFRCDPISEHNRLYWYRQTLGQGPEFLTYFQNEAQLEKSRLLSDRFSAERPKGSFSTLEIQRTEQGDSAMYLCASSHQAFQETQYFGPGTRLLVL.

This chain uses TRBV5-1 with TRBJ1-1, with 7 bases matching TRBD1. V shed 4 bases, J shed 0 bases, and the junction held 6 bases outside the gene matches. The CDR3 totals 15 residues. Germline V gene sequence: CDR1 SGHRS, CDR2 YFSETQ. The CDR3 DNA sequence: TGCGCCAGCAGCGGGACAGTTACAATGAACACTGAAGCTTTCTTT. It encodes CASSGTVTMNTEAFF.

The chain joins TRBV19 to TRBJ2-1; possibly TRBD2 for D (6 bases). V was pared by 1 base and J by 5 bases, with 6 bases between. Germline V gene sequence: CDR1 LNHDA, CDR2 SQIVND (reference sequence). CDR3 length equals 13 residues. CDR3 in amino acids: CASSIGTNNEQFF. The CDR3 DNA follows: TGTGCCAGTAGTATAGGGACTAACAATGAGCAGTTCTTC.

This clone was detected once. CDR3 bases: TGTGCCAGTAGCATCTGGGGACAGGGGGTTCTCGAGCAGTACTTC. Amino acids: CASSIWGQGVLEQYF. The J gene is TRBJ2-7, the V gene TRBV19; TRBD1 matches at 11 bases. The V segment lost 6 bases and the J segment 6 bases; nucleotides outside the gene matches: 10. CDR3 length equals 15 residues. Germline V gene lookup returns CDR1 LNHDA and CDR2 SQIVND (reference sequence). Together with reference TRBV19 and TRBJ2-7, the CDR3 gives the full variable domain: DGGITQSPKYLFRKEGQNVTLSCEQNLNHDAMYWYRQDPGQGLRLIYYSQIVNDFQKGDIAEGYSVSREKKESFPLTVTSAQKNPTAFYLCASSIWGQGVLEQYFGPGTRLTVT.

V gene TRBV5-1 combines with J gene TRBJ1-2; D might be TRBD1 (6 bases). CDR1 SGHRS and CDR2 YFSETQ come from the germline V gene. This CDR3 comprises 13 residues. V was cut by 4 bases and J by 4 bases, with 11 bases left in between. DNA for the CDR3: TGCGCCAGCAGCCCGGACAGTTCCTATGGCTACACCTTC. Translation gives CASSPDSSYGYTF.

The genes are TRBV9 and TRBJ2-3; D is uncertain. The germline V gene encodes CDR1 SGDLS and CDR2 YYNGEE. This CDR3 is 15 amino acids long. Trimming stripped 3 bases from V and 2 bases from J, with 13 bases between. CDR3 in amino acids: CASSGTDLNTDTQYF. The CDR3 coding sequence is TGTGCCAGCAGCGGAACAGACCTTAACACAGATACGCAGTATTTT.

The chain recombines TRBV27 with TRBJ2-1, with D perhaps being TRBD1 or TRBD2 (6 bases each). Trimming removed 2 bases from V and 10 bases from J, with 9 bases in between. The length of the CDR3 is 12 residues. The V gene's germline CDR1 is MNHEY and CDR2 SMNVEV (reference sequence). The CDR3: CASSLIGGEQFF. CDR3 DNA sequence: TGTGCCAGCAGTTTAATCGGGGGCGAGCAGTTCTTC.

DNA of the CDR3: TGCGCCAGCAGTGAGTCGACTCTATCTAGCGGACTACCCTACAATGAGCAGTTCTTC. Protein: CASSESTLSSGLPYNEQFF. The rearrangement links TRBV10-2 to TRBJ2-1, with 7 bases that match TRBD2. The CDR3 totals 19 residues. The V gene's germline CDR1 is WSHSY and CDR2 SAAADI. Losses at the gene ends were 0 bases for V and 2 bases for J; bases not matched to a gene: 13.

The chain combines TRBV2 with TRBJ2-1; 9 bases are shared with TRBD2. CDR1 SNHLY and CDR2 FYNNEI come from the germline V gene. There are 13 residues in the CDR3. V shed 8 bases and J 9 bases; nucleotides not matched to a gene: 8. The CDR3 region is CASSGTSPGEQFF. CDR3 coding DNA: TGTGCCAGCTCCGGGACTAGCCCGGGTGAGCAGTTCTTC.

The chain recombines TRBV6-1 with TRBJ1-5; D gene uncertain. This CDR3 is 12 amino acids long. Between the trimmed V and J ends, which lost 6 bases and 6 bases, there was a span of 9 bases. CDR1 is MNHNS and CDR2 is SASEGT in the germline V gene. For the CDR3, the DNA is TGTGCCAGCAGCGAGAGAAGTCAGCCCCAGCATTTT. It encodes CASSERSQPQHF.

This chain links TRBV28 with TRBJ2-7; D remains unclear. Trimming removed 1 base at V and 0 bases at J, with 7 bases between. The germline CDR1 and CDR2 sequences are MDHEN and SYDVKM. The CDR3 runs to 14 residues. The CDR3 DNA reads TGTGCCAGCAGTTTATCCCGGAGCTCCTACGAGCAGTACTTC. Its protein product is CASSLSRSSYEQYF.

The rearrangement uses TRBV6-1 and TRBJ1-2; no clear D gene. V lost 2 bases, J lost 5 bases, and 9 bases lay in between. The CDR3 sequence is 13 residues long. Germline V lookup: CDR1 MNHNS, CDR2 SASEGT. Here the CDR3 reads CASSENWKYGYTF. The CDR3 DNA reads as TGTGCCAGCAGTGAAAACTGGAAGTATGGCTACACCTTC.